The clone carrying this T cell receptor beta chain was counted only a few times. What it recognizes is unknown. The data stem from a study of blood T cells in healthy people across ages. Study-level results: Versus aged donors, long-lived donors had higher diversity and more naive CD4+ cells. Among T cells, TCR beta diversity per million cells dropped roughly linearly as age rose.

Sample-barcoded 5' priming and a J-beta primer mix drove a second PCR of about 6 to 12 cycles. Each cDNA molecule carried a tag from a template-switch adaptor that contained 12 random nucleotides. TCRdb itself ran the 5' RACE reads through MiXCR, one entry per CDR3 protein. The sample gives about 620,000 distinct CDR3 sequences, roughly half of which show up once; roughly 12% is in the top ten. CDR3 length: 14 residues. CDR1 is MDHEN and CDR2 is SYDVKM in the germline V gene. The V gene lost 3 bases and the J gene lost 9 bases, with 14 bases spanning the gap. The TCR was taken from a woman aged 80 or older in good health. The chain uses TRBV28 and TRBJ1-4; D gene unclear. The sample was blood. The CDR3 spells CASSLDVVGKKLFF. The DNA of the CDR3 is TGTGCCAGCAGTTTGGACGTAGTAGGGAAAAAACTGTTTTTT. The full variable domain, completed using reference TRBV28 and TRBJ1-4, is DVKVTQSSRYLVKRTGEKVFLECVQDMDHENMFWYRQDPGLGLRLIYFSYDVKMKEKGDIPEGYSVSREKKERFSLILESASTNQTSMYLCASSLDVVGKKLFFGSGTQLSVL.